This T cell receptor (beta chain) was observed in a study of T cell repertoires in cytomegalovirus infection. This clonotype came up many times. Its target is not known. V was trimmed by 3 bases and J by 5 bases, leaving 2 bases between them. This CDR3 is built from 11 residues. Germline CDR1 is SGHDN and CDR2 is FVKESK. TCRdb ran MiXCR on the reads and lists one entry per CDR3 protein. Of about 46,000 distinct CDR3 sequences detected, approximately 22% appear once; the ten largest clones hold about 18%. This receptor was taken from a human donor in good health (CMV status not recorded). Some clones in this sample may be carry-over from other donors' samples. The sequenced sample consisted of PBMCs, sequenced either directly or after in vitro stimulation (not recorded which). The rearrangement joins TRBV14 to TRBJ1-5; D not certain. CDR3 residues: CASSQYQPQHF. CDR3 coding DNA: TGTGCCAGCAGCCAGTATCAGCCCCAGCATTTT.